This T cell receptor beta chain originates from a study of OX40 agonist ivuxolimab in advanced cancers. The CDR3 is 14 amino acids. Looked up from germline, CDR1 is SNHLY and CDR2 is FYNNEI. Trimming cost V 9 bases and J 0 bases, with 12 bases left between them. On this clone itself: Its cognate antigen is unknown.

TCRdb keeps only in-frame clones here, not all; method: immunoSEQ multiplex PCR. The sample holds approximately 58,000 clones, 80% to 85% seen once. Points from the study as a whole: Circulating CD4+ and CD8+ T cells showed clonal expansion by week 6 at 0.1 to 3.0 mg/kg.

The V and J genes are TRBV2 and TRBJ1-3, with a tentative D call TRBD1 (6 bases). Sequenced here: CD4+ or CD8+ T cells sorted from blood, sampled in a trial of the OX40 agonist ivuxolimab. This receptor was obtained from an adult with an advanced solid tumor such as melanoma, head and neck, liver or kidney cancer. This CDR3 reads CASRGRGSGNTIYF. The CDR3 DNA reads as TGTGCCAGTAGGGGCAGGGGCTCTGGAAACACCATATATTTT.